The 11 T cell receptor beta chains below all came from one sample that was sequenced in a study of blood T cell repertoires in COVID-19. The assay was immunoSEQ multiplex PCR, and TCRdb's table has in-frame clones only and misses some. There are roughly 140,000 clones in the sample; 80% to 90% occur only once, and around 8% lies in the top ten. The specimen sequenced was peripheral blood. Source of these receptors: a woman aged 55-69 years with COVID-19, enrolled during active disease.

The chain couples TRBV7-2 to TRBJ1-2; 7 nucleotides match TRBD1. The V and J ends lost 7 bases and 4 bases, in that order; junction bases with no gene match: 9. The length of the CDR3 is 14 residues. Germline assignment: CDR1 SGHTA and CDR2 FQGNSA. CDR3 nucleotide sequence: TGTGCCAGCACACAAGACAGGGCGACCTATGGCTACACCTTC. This encodes CASTQDRATYGYTF.

This chain links TRBV10-3 with TRBJ1-1; TRBD1 matches at 7 bases. V was pared by 5 bases and J by 3 bases, with 9 bases of the junction left unmatched. This CDR3 region has 15 residues. Germline V gene data show CDR1 as ENHRY and CDR2 as SYGVKD. DNA of the CDR3: TGTGCCATCAGTCCCATTAGGACAGGTGACACTGAAGCTTTCTTT. It codes for CAISPIRTGDTEAFF.

The J gene is TRBJ2-7, the V gene TRBV20-1; D gene unclear. V shed 0 bases and J shed 6 bases, with 6 bases lying between them. Per germline, CDR1 DFQATT and CDR2 SNEGSKA (reference sequence). This CDR3 has 11 amino acids. CDR3 region: CSAREYSEQYF. In nucleotides, the CDR3 is TGCAGTGCTAGAGAGTACAGCGAGCAGTACTTC.

This chain uses TRBV7-9 with TRBJ2-1; 7 bases are shared with TRBD2. Germline-derived CDR1 and CDR2 are SEHNR and FQNEAQ (reference sequence). CDR3 length: 14 residues. Losses at the gene ends were 10 bases for V and 7 bases for J; bases not matched to a gene: 13. The CDR3: CAIFREAGRNEQFF. DNA for the CDR3: TGTGCCATCTTTCGGGAGGCAGGTAGGAATGAGCAGTTCTTC.

The V and J genes are TRBV11-3 and TRBJ2-1; 11 nucleotides align to TRBD1. Trimming at V came to 4 bases and at J to 6 bases, leaving 5 bases not matched to a gene. Germline V gives CDR1 SGHNT, CDR2 YENEEA. The CDR3 totals 15 residues. The CDR3 nucleotides are TGTGCCAGCAGCTCAGGGGGACAGGGGGTCAATGAGCAGTTCTTC. It specifies CASSSGGQGVNEQFF. Full variable domain (missing parts from reference TRBV11-3 and TRBJ2-1): EAGVVQSPRYKIIEKKQPVAFWCNPISGHNTLYWYLQNLGQGPELLIRYENEEAVDDSQLPKDRFSAERLKGVDSTLKIQPAELGDSAVYLCASSSGGQGVNEQFFGPGTRLTVL.

V gene TRBV6-5 combines with J gene TRBJ2-2, with TRBD1 identical over 9 bases. CDR1 is MNHEY and CDR2 is SVGAGI in the germline V gene. The V segment lost 2 bases and the J segment 6 bases; nucleotides outside the gene matches: 7. The CDR3 length is 16 residues. The CDR3 region is CASSYHTGGPAGELFF. CDR3 coding DNA: TGTGCCAGCAGTTACCACACAGGGGGCCCGGCCGGGGAGCTGTTTTTT.

This chain links TRBV7-3 with TRBJ2-2, with D hard to call. The germline gives CDR1 SGHTA, CDR2 FQGTGA. Trimming left V 1 base short and J 3 bases short, with 6 bases between. The length of the CDR3 is 14 residues. The CDR3 here is CASSLNLDTGELFF. The CDR3 bases are TGTGCCAGCAGCTTAAATCTAGACACCGGGGAGCTGTTTTTT. The variable domain in full, completed from reference TRBV7-3 and TRBJ2-2, reads GAGVSQTPSNKVTEKGKYVELRCDPISGHTALYWYRQSLGQGPEFLIYFQGTGAADDSGLPNDRFFAVRPEGSVSTLKIQRTERGDSAVYLCASSLNLDTGELFFGEGSRLTVL.

The chain carries TRBV3-1 (or the pseudogene TRBV3-2) and TRBJ1-6; TRBD1 matches 10 bases. J was trimmed by 9 bases and V by 4 bases; bases with no gene match: 9. Germline V gene lookup returns CDR1 LGHDT and CDR2 YNNKEL (reference sequence). This CDR3 is 16 amino acids long. For the CDR3, the DNA is TGTGCCAGCAGCCCGGGACAGGGGTTCGTGAGTTCACCCCTCCACTTT. It encodes CASSPGQGFVSSPLHF.

This sequence joins TRBV5-4 and TRBJ2-5; TRBD2 agrees at 13 bases. The V gene's germline CDR1 is SGHNT and CDR2 YYREEE (reference sequence). With 5 bases clipped from V and 1 base from J, the junction kept 2 bases outside the gene matches. CDR3 length: 15 residues. As DNA, the CDR3 is TGTGCCAGCAGACGACTAGCGGGGGGCCAAGAGACCCAGTACTTC. This codes for CASRRLAGGQETQYF. The full variable domain, in which reference TRBV5-4 and TRBJ2-5 provide the parts outside the CDR3, is ETGVTQSPTHLIKTRGQQVTLRCSSQSGHNTVSWYQQALGQGPQFIFQYYREEENGRGNFPPRFSGLQFPNYSSELNVNALELDDSALYLCASRRLAGGQETQYFGPGTRLLVL.

For the CDR3, the DNA is TGTGCCAGCTCACTCCCCTCCCTGACCGGGGAGCTGTTTTTT. Residues: CASSLPSLTGELFF. The rearrangement uses TRBV18 and TRBJ2-2; D not resolved. The CDR3 totals 14 residues. CDR1 is KGHSH, CDR2 LQKENI, per germline. Trimming took 4 bases from V and 5 from J, leaving 11 bases between them.

V and J are TRBV7-2 and TRBJ2-3, with 8 bases lining up with TRBD1. In germline, CDR1 is SGHTA, CDR2 FQGNSA. With V trimmed by 1 base and J by 3 bases, 3 bases remained unmatched. This CDR3 region has 15 residues. The CDR3 DNA sequence: TGTGCCAGCAGCTTAGTCGGACAGGGAACAGATACGCAGTATTTT. Protein: CASSLVGQGTDTQYF.